One sample yielded the 19 T cell receptor beta chains listed below, sequenced in a study of T cell responses to AZD1222 COVID-19 vaccine. The protocol was immunoSEQ multiplex PCR, while the TCRdb copy is restricted to in-frame clones and leaves out a portion. The repertoire consists of fewer than 130,000 clones, with about 88% occurring once and the leading ten covering more than 1.5%. Material: peripheral blood, obtained on day 0 of AZD1222 vaccination. All receptors come from an adult in good health.

The chain combines TRBV18 with TRBJ1-6; 8 nucleotides align to TRBD1. V was pared by 6 bases and J by 5 bases, with 6 bases of the junction left unmatched. This CDR3 is built from 15 residues. CDR1 is KGHSH, CDR2 LQKENI, per germline. The CDR3, as DNA: TGTGCCAGCTCTGGACAGGGAGGGAATAATTCACCCCTCCACTTT. As protein: CASSGQGGNNSPLHF.

The chain links TRBV5-1 to TRBJ1-2; D perhaps matches TRBD1 (5 bases). The germline V and J ends were trimmed by 0 bases and 9 bases, with 12 bases remaining between them. The CDR3 consists of 13 residues. Per germline, CDR1 SGHRS and CDR2 YFSETQ. This CDR3 is CASSLAQGGSYTF. The CDR3 region has the DNA TGCGCCAGCAGCTTGGCGCAGGGTGGCAGCTACACCTTC.

This chain links TRBV4-1 with TRBJ1-1, with unresolved D. V lost 1 base, J lost 1 base, and 4 bases lay in between. This CDR3 is built from 13 residues. CDR1 and CDR2 from the germline V gene are MGHRA and YSYEKL. The CDR3 reads CASSQAKNTEAFF. CDR3 nucleotides: TGCGCCAGCAGCCAAGCGAAGAACACTGAAGCTTTCTTT.

The rearrangement links TRBV11-3 to TRBJ2-7, with TRBD1 matching over 9 bases. The CDR3 runs to 14 residues. From germline, CDR1 is SGHNT and CDR2 YENEEA. With V trimmed by 4 bases and J by 5 bases, 6 bases remained unmatched. The CDR3 DNA sequence: TGTGCCAGCAGCTCGGGACAGGGTTGGAACGAGCAGTACTTC. It specifies CASSSGQGWNEQYF.

The chain uses TRBV2 and TRBJ1-5; no clear D gene. Between the trimmed V and J ends, which lost 4 bases and 2 bases, there was a span of 9 bases. The CDR3 sequence is 14 residues long. The germline gives CDR1 SNHLY, CDR2 FYNNEI. The CDR3 DNA reads as TGTGCCAGCAGTGGTGAGGCGGGCAATCAGCCCCAGCATTTT. This codes for CASSGEAGNQPQHF.

This clone has just a few counts. The J gene is TRBJ1-4, the V gene TRBV4-2, with a weak D call TRBD1 (5 bases). In germline, CDR1 is LGHNA, CDR2 YNFKEQ. The CDR3 covers 14 residues. V lost 4 bases and J 7 bases, leaving 13 bases between the germline ends. The CDR3 loop reads CASSPGGVAEKLFF. The CDR3 DNA follows: TGTGCCAGCAGCCCCGGGGGGGTGGCTGAAAAACTGTTTTTT.

This chain links TRBV19 with TRBJ1-4; TRBD1 aligns across 7 bases. Germline V CDR1 and CDR2: LNHDA, SQIVND (reference sequence). The V segment lost 5 bases and the J segment 5 bases; nucleotides outside the gene matches: 8. The CDR3 has 15 residues. The CDR3 sequence: CASSFGQVQNEKLFF. CDR3 in DNA: TGTGCCAGTAGTTTCGGACAGGTCCAAAATGAAAAACTGTTTTTT.

This chain connects TRBV7-9 to TRBJ2-7; D is uncertain. The CDR3 runs 13 residues. V shed 8 bases and J shed 1 base, with 12 bases lying between them. The V gene's germline CDR1 is SEHNR and CDR2 FQNEAQ (reference sequence). DNA of the CDR3: TGTGCCAGCCATTCCGGAGAGTCCTACGAGCAGTACTTC. Translating gives CASHSGESYEQYF.

The chain recombines TRBV6-5 with TRBJ1-1, with TRBD1 matching 11 bases. The V segment lost 0 bases and the J segment 1 base; nucleotides outside the gene matches: 1. The CDR3 contains 16 residues. Germline loops: CDR1 MNHEY, CDR2 SVGAGI. The DNA for the CDR3 is TGTGCCAGCAGTTACTCCGGGACAGGGGGGAACACTGAAGCTTTCTTT. This encodes CASSYSGTGGNTEAFF.

The chain carries TRBV5-1 and TRBJ1-4; 9 bases agree with TRBD1. The CDR3 extends over 17 amino acids. Per the germline V gene, CDR1 is SGHRS and CDR2 is YFSETQ. V dropped 4 bases and J dropped 7; count of bases not matched to a gene: 14. CDR3: CASSASRVVDRGEKLFF. CDR3 nucleotide sequence: TGCGCCAGCAGCGCTTCGAGGGTCGTGGACAGGGGTGAAAAACTGTTTTTT.

The count of this clone is one. The genes are TRBV6-5 and TRBJ2-3; D perhaps matches TRBD1 (5 bases). Germline loops: CDR1 MNHEY, CDR2 SVGAGI. The germline V and J ends were trimmed by 7 bases and 0 bases, with 14 bases remaining between them. The length of the CDR3 is 15 residues. The CDR3 coding sequence is TGTGCCAGCACCAAAAGGGGTCCGAGCACAGATACGCAGTATTTT. Protein: CASTKRGPSTDTQYF.

V usage is TRBV7-2 and J usage is TRBJ1-2; 9 bases match TRBD1. Germline lookup yields CDR1 SGHTA and CDR2 FQGNSA. J lost 8 bases, V lost 5 bases, and 15 bases had no gene match. This CDR3 comprises 16 residues. The CDR3: CASSVRPGTGFGGYTF. The CDR3 DNA is TGTGCCAGCAGCGTACGTCCCGGGACAGGGTTCGGCGGCTACACCTTC.

The chain combines TRBV4-1 with TRBJ2-7, with D tentatively TRBD1 (5 bases). The CDR3 runs 13 residues. In germline, CDR1 is MGHRA, CDR2 YSYEKL. Trimming removed 4 bases from V and 3 bases from J, with 10 bases in between. CDR3 nucleotides: TGCGCCAGCAGCCCAGAGCAGGGCTACGAGCAGTACTTC. As protein: CASSPEQGYEQYF.

The J gene is TRBJ1-3, the V gene TRBV7-6; 7 bases are a match to TRBD1. The trim removed 3 bases at V and 1 base at J, leaving 0 bases unmatched. This CDR3 has 14 residues. From germline, CDR1 is SGHVS and CDR2 FNYEAQ. CDR3 nucleotides: TGTGCCAGCAGCTTGACAGGGTCTGGAAACACCATATATTTT. Protein: CASSLTGSGNTIYF.

The chain employs TRBV5-8 and TRBJ1-2; 12 bases are a match to TRBD1. Germline V gene lookup returns CDR1 SGHTS and CDR2 YDEGEE. Trimming removed 6 bases from V and 7 bases from J; junction bases left unmatched: 7. The CDR3 is made up of 14 amino acids. The CDR3, as DNA: TGTGCCAGCACCCCCGGGACAGGGGGCTTTGGCTACACCTTC. Its translation: CASTPGTGGFGYTF.

The rearrangement links TRBV6-5 to TRBJ1-5, with 9 positions matching TRBD1. The ends lost 6 bases at V and 2 bases at J; junction bases unmatched: 5. Germline values: CDR1 MNHEY, CDR2 SVGAGI. The CDR3 has 15 amino acids. CDR3 coding DNA: TGTGCCAGCAGCCGGGACAGGGCTGGCAATCAGCCCCAGCATTTT. Translation gives CASSRDRAGNQPQHF.

This sequence joins TRBV29-1 and TRBJ2-7, with 8 bases aligning to TRBD1. The CDR3 is 13 residues long. The junction had 9 bases not matched to a gene; V was cut back by 6 bases and J by 5 bases. Per the germline V gene, CDR1 is SQVTM and CDR2 is ANQGSEA. The CDR3 sequence is CSVDDRGANEQYF. The CDR3 DNA follows: TGCAGCGTAGATGACAGGGGAGCGAACGAGCAGTACTTC.

This chain uses TRBV5-1 with TRBJ2-7, with TRBD1 identical over 7 bases. With 4 bases clipped from V and 2 bases from J, the junction kept 3 bases outside the gene matches. The CDR3 runs to 13 residues. CDR1 is SGHRS and CDR2 is YFSETQ in the germline V gene. CDR3 sequence reads: CASSIDRAYEQYF. DNA for the CDR3: TGCGCCAGCAGCATAGACAGGGCCTACGAGCAGTACTTC.

The gene calls are TRBV5-1 and TRBJ1-2; D is undetermined. In germline, CDR1 is SGHRS, CDR2 YFSETQ. V lost 0 bases and J 3 bases, leaving 6 bases between the germline ends. The CDR3 loop spans 13 amino acids. DNA for the CDR3: TGCGCCAGCAGCTTGGACGGGGACTATGGCTACACCTTC. Its translation is CASSLDGDYGYTF.